One sample yielded the 5 T cell receptor beta chains listed below, sequenced in a study of shared T cell receptors in the human thymus. The table came from immunoSEQ multiplex PCR; TCRdb's copy has only in-frame clones and leaves some out. The sample yields about 660,000 clones, around 87% seen once. The sample was also reused in another study, on human thymus T cells.

Sequencing used thymocytes. Every receptor here comes from a boy in the first two years of life with a congenital heart defect.

The chain joins TRBV14 to TRBJ1-5; 7 nucleotides line up with TRBD1. Germline lookup yields CDR1 SGHDN and CDR2 FVKESK. V lost 4 bases and J lost 3; bases outside the gene matches: 6. This CDR3 has 15 amino acids. The CDR3 loop is CASSLGDSPNQPQHF. The CDR3 region has the DNA TGTGCCAGCAGCCTAGGGGACAGTCCCAATCAGCCCCAGCATTTT.

This chain joins TRBV6-1 and TRBJ2-1, with 12 bases aligning to TRBD2. V gave up 9 bases and J gave up 4 bases; unmatched junction bases: 7. CDR1 and CDR2 from the germline V gene are MNHNS and SASEGT. The CDR3 is made up of 15 amino acids. The CDR3 DNA reads as TGTGCCAGTCTACTTACTAGCGGGAGGTACAATGAGCAGTTCTTC. As protein: CASLLTSGRYNEQFF.

The V call is TRBV19, the J call TRBJ2-3, with D possibly being TRBD2 (6 bases). Germline CDR1 reads LNHDA; CDR2 reads SQIVND (reference sequence). Deletions cut 0 bases from V and 6 bases from J, with 13 bases between. This CDR3 has 15 residues. CDR3 DNA: TGTGCCAGTAGTATAGATGAAGGACGGGAGGATACGCAGTATTTT. This encodes CASSIDEGREDTQYF.

The chain is built from TRBV6-1 and TRBJ2-3, with D perhaps matching TRBD2 (6 bases). The V end was cut by 2 bases, the J end by 2 bases, with 14 bases between. The CDR3 sequence is 16 residues long. The V gene's germline CDR1 is MNHNS and CDR2 SASEGT. Written as DNA, the CDR3 is TGTGCCAGCAGTGAATTGGCTAGCGTCTTCACAGATACGCAGTATTTT. This codes for CASSELASVFTDTQYF.

The chain joins TRBV6-6 to TRBJ1-2; tentatively, D is TRBD1 (6 bases). The CDR3 has 12 amino acids. V dropped 4 bases and J dropped 7 bases, with 10 bases sitting between them. From germline, CDR1 is MNHNY and CDR2 SVGAGI (reference sequence). CDR3 amino acids: CASSWGRGGYTF. The CDR3 nucleotides are TGTGCCAGCAGTTGGGGGCGAGGTGGCTACACCTTC.